The 29 T cell receptor beta chains given below trace back to one sample, sequenced in a study of cytomegalovirus exposure and HLA in healthy donors. Vbeta (60) and Jbeta (13) primers were used in the PCR. TCRdb keeps only in-frame clones here, not all; method: immunoSEQ multiplex PCR. The repertoire shows over 45,000 clones; the top ten hold less than 2.5%. The sample was PBMCs. These receptor sequences come from a woman between 18 and 29 years old in good health and CMV-seronegative.

The chain joins TRBV5-1 to TRBJ1-3; D unclear. The CDR3 totals 17 residues. V lost 0 bases and J 0 bases, leaving 13 bases between the germline ends. The germline CDR1 and CDR2 sequences are SGHRS and YFSETQ. CDR3 DNA sequence: TGCGCCAGCAGCTTGGGACTCAGCTTAGACTCTGGAAACACCATATATTTT. Protein sequence: CASSLGLSLDSGNTIYF. The full variable domain, rest sourced from reference TRBV5-1 and TRBJ1-3, is KAGVTQTPRYLIKTRGQQVTLSCSPISGHRSVSWYQQTPGQGLQFLFEYFSETQRNKGNFPGRFSGRQFSNSRSEMNVSTLELGDSALYLCASSLGLSLDSGNTIYFGEGSWLTVV.

J is TRBJ2-3 and V is TRBV19; D is perhaps TRBD2 (5 bases). Trimming cost V 6 bases and J 0 bases, with 13 bases left between them. There are 15 residues in the CDR3. Germline CDR1 reads LNHDA; CDR2 reads SQIVND (reference sequence). CDR3 sequence: CASRSLASSTDTQYF. Written as DNA, the CDR3 is TGTGCCAGTAGATCCCTAGCCTCAAGCACAGATACGCAGTATTTT.

The rearrangement uses TRBV29-1 and TRBJ1-2; 11 nucleotides align to TRBD1. The junction had 0 bases not matched to a gene; V was cut back by 4 bases and J by 8 bases. CDR1 and CDR2 (germline): SQVTM, ANQGSEA. This CDR3 contains 11 residues. The CDR3 region is CSVGTGGGYTF. For the CDR3, the DNA is TGCAGCGTTGGGACAGGGGGCGGCTACACCTTC.

The J gene is TRBJ1-2, the V gene TRBV2; D might be TRBD1 (6 bases). The CDR3 has 15 residues. Germline V CDR1 and CDR2: SNHLY, FYNNEI. Trimming cost V 5 bases and J 0 bases, with 13 bases left between them. Written as DNA, the CDR3 is TGTGCCAGCAGTTCAGGGGCTTCAACTAACTATGGCTACACCTTC. Protein sequence: CASSSGASTNYGYTF.

In DNA form, the CDR3 reads TGCAGCGAGATCTCAGGGGCAGATACGCAGTATTTT. It is translated as CSEISGADTQYF. The J gene is TRBJ2-3, the V gene TRBV29-1; D possibly corresponds to TRBD1 (6 bases). Germline lookup yields CDR1 SQVTM and CDR2 ANQGSEA. CDR3 length equals 12 residues. Trimming removed 7 bases at V and 4 bases at J, with 12 bases between.

The V gene is TRBV7-8, the J gene TRBJ1-2; tentatively, D is TRBD1 (6 bases). The CDR3 runs to 12 residues. The germline CDR1 and CDR2 sequences are SGHVS and FQNEAQ. Trimming took 5 bases from V and 9 from J, leaving 13 bases between them. The CDR3 region has the DNA TGTGCCAGCAGCCGGACCCAGGGGAGCTACACCTTC. Amino acid sequence: CASSRTQGSYTF.

The genes are TRBV7-9 and TRBJ2-1; 8 bases line up with TRBD1. Looked up from germline, CDR1 is SEHNR and CDR2 is FQNEAQ (reference sequence). The CDR3 covers 18 residues. Unmatched junction bases numbered 17, after V lost 5 bases and J lost 5 bases. The DNA of the CDR3 is TGTGCCAGCAGCCCAGAGTGGGGGAGGCAGGGGGCCAACAATGAGCAGTTCTTC. It encodes CASSPEWGRQGANNEQFF.

This chain connects TRBV9 to TRBJ1-4; D is perhaps TRBD1 (5 bases). Germline V gives CDR1 SGDLS, CDR2 YYNGEE. This CDR3 comprises 15 residues. Trimming cost V 1 base and J 3 bases, with 10 bases left between them. The CDR3 protein is CASSVWKGSNEKLFF. CDR3 sequence (DNA): TGTGCCAGCAGCGTATGGAAGGGGTCTAATGAAAAACTGTTTTTT.

The rearrangement uses TRBV29-1 and TRBJ1-2; D is perhaps TRBD1 (6 bases). Trimming left V 7 bases short and J 2 bases short, with 14 bases between. This CDR3 contains 13 residues. Germline CDR1 and CDR2: SQVTM and ANQGSEA. The CDR3 loop is CSARQAHNYGYTF. The CDR3 DNA reads as TGCAGCGCTAGACAGGCCCACAACTATGGCTACACCTTC.

The gene calls are TRBV11-2 and TRBJ1-1; D is undetermined. CDR1 and CDR2 from the germline V gene are SGHAT and FQNNGV. Trimming stripped 9 bases from V and 11 bases from J, with 28 bases between. The CDR3 is 15 amino acids. CDR3 amino acids: CASRHRTTNEREAFF. CDR3 coding DNA: TGTGCCAGTAGACACCGTACAACCAATGAACGAGAGGCTTTCTTT.

This chain joins TRBV11-2 and TRBJ2-7; possibly TRBD1 for D (6 bases). Per germline, CDR1 SGHAT and CDR2 FQNNGV. The CDR3 has 14 amino acids. Trimming removed 3 bases from V and 5 bases from J, with 14 bases in between. CDR3 nucleotide sequence: TGTGCCAGCAGCTTGGACAGTCCGGTGGACGAGCAGTACTTC. Translation: CASSLDSPVDEQYF.

Remarks on this clone: At one boundary the junction diverges from the germline segment, which might be a read error. The J gene is TRBJ1-1, the V gene TRBV19, with 7 bases aligning to TRBD1. The CDR3 contains 12 residues. The V gene's germline CDR1 is LNHDA and CDR2 SQIVND (reference sequence). The CDR3 protein is CASSLDRAEAFF. The CDR3 DNA reads TGTGCCAGTAGTCTAGACAGGGCTGAAGCTTTCTTT.

J is TRBJ1-2 and V is TRBV7-9; the D gene is possibly TRBD1 (6 bases). The V and J ends lost 6 bases and 2 bases respectively, with 16 bases between them. Germline-derived CDR1 and CDR2 are SEHNR and FQNEAQ (reference sequence). CDR3 length equals 15 residues. For the CDR3, the DNA is TGTGCCAGCAGTCAAGTCATGACAGGCAACTATGGCTACACCTTC. Encoded protein: CASSQVMTGNYGYTF.

The chain links TRBV6-5 to TRBJ2-7; 7 bases line up with TRBD1. Germline CDR1 and CDR2: MNHEY and SVGAGI. The CDR3 has 14 amino acids. J gave up 0 bases and V 6 bases, and 5 bases lay outside the gene matches. The CDR3 sequence: CASRPGQISYEQYF. CDR3 DNA: TGTGCCAGCAGACCGGGACAGATCTCCTACGAGCAGTACTTC.

As DNA, the CDR3 is TGTGCCAGCAGTGAGGGGACAGGGCCTCAGCCCCAGCATTTT. This translates into CASSEGTGPQPQHF. V and J are TRBV6-1 and TRBJ1-5, with TRBD1 matching over 9 bases. From germline, CDR1 is MNHNS and CDR2 SASEGT. This CDR3 has 14 amino acids. The trim removed 3 bases at V and 6 bases at J, leaving 3 bases unmatched.

The chain joins TRBV5-5 to TRBJ1-2; D might be TRBD1 (6 bases). V lost 3 bases, J lost 4 bases, and 13 bases lay in between. Germline CDR1 SGHKS, CDR2 YYEKEE (reference sequence). The CDR3 extends over 14 amino acids. CDR3 coding DNA: TGTGCCAGCAGCTCCATAGGGGGGGGCTATGGCTACACCTTC. Its protein product is CASSSIGGGYGYTF.

The gene calls are TRBV4-2 and TRBJ1-4, with TRBD1 matching over 8 bases. J lost 6 bases, V lost 3 bases, and 6 bases had no gene match. The CDR3 contains 15 residues. The V gene's germline CDR1 is LGHNA and CDR2 YNFKEQ. As DNA, the CDR3 is TGTGCCAGCAGCCACCCGACAGGGGAGCATGAAAAACTGTTTTTT. Its protein is CASSHPTGEHEKLFF.

In DNA, the CDR3 is TGTGCCAGCAGCGACGGACTAGCGGGAGCGGCGTCCTACAATGAGCAGTTCTTC. Amino acid sequence: CASSDGLAGAASYNEQFF. V and J are TRBV28 and TRBJ2-1; 13 bases match TRBD2. Germline V gene sequence: CDR1 MDHEN, CDR2 SYDVKM. V lost 6 bases to trimming and J lost 1 base; unmatched junction nucleotides: 9. The CDR3 loop spans 18 amino acids.

The chain uses TRBV5-1 and TRBJ1-5; 9 positions agree with TRBD1. The V gene's germline CDR1 is SGHRS and CDR2 YFSETQ. J gave up 4 bases and V 4 bases, and 3 bases lay outside the gene matches. This CDR3 region has 14 residues. This CDR3 reads CASSVGQGNQPQHF. The CDR3 DNA reads TGCGCCAGCAGCGTGGGACAGGGTAATCAGCCCCAGCATTTT.

The CDR3 spells CASSMQVSYGYTF. The CDR3 nucleotides read TGTGCCAGTAGTATGCAGGTGTCCTATGGCTACACCTTC. The V call is TRBV19, the J call TRBJ1-2; no definite D call. The CDR3 has 13 residues. Germline loops: CDR1 LNHDA, CDR2 SQIVND (reference sequence). V was cut by 3 bases and J by 4 bases, with 9 bases left in between.

CDR3 bases: TGTGCCAGCAGCTTGGACAGTGACACTGAAGCTTTCTTT. This sequence encodes CASSLDSDTEAFF. The gene calls are TRBV7-2 and TRBJ1-1, with a tentative D call TRBD1 (6 bases). V was pared by 3 bases and J by 3 bases, with 8 bases between. Germline V gene sequence: CDR1 SGHTA, CDR2 FQGNSA. CDR3 length: 13 residues.

This chain's CDR3 is CASSRQGLVLRGNTIYF. CDR3 nucleotides: TGCGCCAGCAGCCGACAGGGTCTGGTCTTGCGGGGAAACACCATATATTTT. The V gene is TRBV4-1, the J gene TRBJ1-3; the match to TRBD1 covers 7 bases. Trimming cost V 4 bases and J 4 bases; bases outside gene matches: 13. The germline V gene has CDR1 MGHRA and CDR2 YSYEKL. The CDR3 has 17 amino acids.

V and J are TRBV6-1 and TRBJ1-2, with no clear D. Trimming removed 1 base at V and 4 bases at J, with 7 bases between. This CDR3 spans 13 amino acids. The germline V gene has CDR1 MNHNS and CDR2 SASEGT. In nucleotides, the CDR3 is TGTGCCAGCAGTGAAGGGCAGTCCTATGGCTACACCTTC. Its translation is CASSEGQSYGYTF.

The rearrangement links TRBV13 to TRBJ1-6; D is unclear. The CDR3 is 13 residues long. V lost 2 bases, J lost 9 bases, and 8 bases lay in between. CDR1 is PRHDT and CDR2 is FYEKMQ in the germline V gene (reference sequence). As DNA, the CDR3 is TGTGCCAGCAGCTTAAACAGCCCTTCACCCCTCCACTTT. It is translated as CASSLNSPSPLHF.

The rearrangement links TRBV5-1 to TRBJ2-7; 7 positions agree with TRBD2. The CDR3 has 15 residues. Germline V gives CDR1 SGHRS, CDR2 YFSETQ. V shed 3 bases and J 3 bases; nucleotides not matched to a gene: 9. The CDR3 DNA reads TGCGCCAGCAGCTCCTTAGCGGGCCTATTCTACGAGCAGTACTTC. Its translation: CASSSLAGLFYEQYF.

This chain links TRBV19 with TRBJ2-7; weak D call: TRBD1 (6 bases). V was cut by 11 bases and J by 4 bases, with 18 bases left in between. This CDR3 contains 13 residues. Germline assignment: CDR1 LNHDA and CDR2 SQIVND (reference sequence). This chain's CDR3 is CASRGHRWYEQYF. CDR3 nucleotides: TGTGCCTCCCGGGGACACCGATGGTACGAGCAGTACTTC.

The rearrangement joins TRBV19 to TRBJ1-5; possible D gene TRBD1, 6 bases. V lost 6 bases to trimming and J lost 0 bases, with 15 bases between them. The CDR3 totals 16 residues. CDR1 and CDR2 (germline): LNHDA, SQIVND (reference sequence). CDR3 sequence: CASRARTDHSNQPQHF. The CDR3 DNA reads TGTGCCAGTAGGGCCAGGACAGATCATAGCAATCAGCCCCAGCATTTT.

This chain joins TRBV6-1 and TRBJ2-7; TRBD2 is a possible D gene (5 bases). The CDR3 has 15 residues. CDR1 is MNHNS, CDR2 SASEGT, per germline. The V end was cut by 6 bases, the J end by 0 bases, with 15 bases between. CDR3 DNA: TGTGCCAGCAGCCGGATAGGACTGGACTCCTACGAGCAGTACTTC. This gives the protein CASSRIGLDSYEQYF.

CDR3 sequence (DNA): TGTGCCAGCAGGACCCCCGGGACAGGGGTAGGAGGCTACACCTTC. The encoded protein is CASRTPGTGVGGYTF. The chain uses TRBV6-5 and TRBJ1-2, with 10 bases aligning to TRBD1. Unmatched junction bases numbered 12, after V lost 6 bases and J lost 8 bases. CDR3 length: 15 amino acids. The V gene's germline CDR1 is MNHEY and CDR2 SVGAGI.